A single sample is the source of the 30 T cell receptor beta chains below, sequenced in a study of blood T cells in healthy people across ages. The second PCR ran roughly 7 to 12 cycles with a sample-barcoded 5' primer and J-beta primers. A single record per CDR3 protein comes from TCRdb applying MiXCR to the 5' RACE reads. The sample has approximately 1.5 million distinct CDR3 sequences; 30% to 40% are singletons. The source material was blood. These receptors all come from a woman aged 25 to 39 in good health.

V gene TRBV6-1 combines with J gene TRBJ1-2; no firm D call. This CDR3 contains 12 residues. V lost 2 bases to trimming and J lost 4 bases, with 5 bases between them. Germline CDR1 reads MNHNS; CDR2 reads SASEGT. CDR3 DNA: TGTGCCAGCAGTGAAAGAGCCTATGGCTACACCTTC. Translated: CASSERAYGYTF.

The table lists this clonotype with many counts. The CDR3 loop reads CATSDLPGTGGRNEQFF. CDR3 in DNA: TGTGCCACCAGTGATTTGCCAGGGACAGGGGGTCGGAATGAGCAGTTCTTC. The V gene is TRBV24-1, the J gene TRBJ2-1, with TRBD1 identical over 11 bases. V shed 0 bases, J shed 7 bases, and the junction held 7 bases outside the gene matches. The CDR3 is 17 residues long. In germline, CDR1 is KGHDR, CDR2 SFDVKD.

This chain uses TRBV2 with TRBJ1-2; no definite D call. This CDR3 region has 13 residues. Germline V gene sequence: CDR1 SNHLY, CDR2 FYNNEI. V was trimmed by 4 bases and J by 4 bases, leaving 10 bases between them. The CDR3 sequence: CASSGDTLYGYTF. DNA of the CDR3: TGTGCCAGCAGTGGTGACACCCTCTATGGCTACACCTTC.

The V call is TRBV6-1, the J call TRBJ1-2, with TRBD1 identical over 8 bases. Looked up from germline, CDR1 is MNHNS and CDR2 is SASEGT. V lost 5 bases to trimming and J lost 11 bases; unmatched junction nucleotides: 16. This CDR3 is built from 15 residues. DNA for the CDR3: TGTGCCAGCAGTCCCTCAGGGGGCGCAAGCTCAGGTTACACCTTC. Translated, it gives CASSPSGGASSGYTF.

This clonotype showed up just once. In nucleotides, the CDR3 is TGCAGCATACTCTTTTGGGACAGGGGGTCCTCAGATACGCAGTATTTT. It translates to CSILFWDRGSSDTQYF. This chain links TRBV20-1 with TRBJ2-3; 11 bases align to TRBD1. Germline CDR1 and CDR2: DFQATT and SNEGSKA (reference sequence). The CDR3 has 16 residues.

This rearrangement joins TRBV11-1 to TRBJ2-7, with D hard to call. Germline CDR1 SGHAT, CDR2 FQDESV (reference sequence). V gave up 4 bases and J gave up 2 bases, with 9 bases separating them. The CDR3 has 13 amino acids. CDR3 sequence: CASSSESPYEQYF. The CDR3 DNA follows: TGTGCCAGCAGCTCGGAATCACCCTACGAGCAGTACTTC.

This clonotype was detected only a few times. The chain employs TRBV14 and TRBJ1-4, with a tentative D call TRBD1 (5 bases). The V end lost 1 base, the J end lost 7 bases, and 10 bases lay between the germline ends. Germline V gene data show CDR1 as SGHDN and CDR2 as FVKESK. This CDR3 region has 14 residues. For the CDR3, the DNA is TGTGCCAGCAGCCAAGTGGCAGGGATTGAAAAACTGTTTTTT. Translating it yields CASSQVAGIEKLFF.

CDR3 coding DNA: TGTGCCAGCTCACCCTTCAGTGTGGGACAGAGCTACGAGCAGTACTTC. Its translation: CASSPFSVGQSYEQYF. This sequence joins TRBV18 and TRBJ2-7, with TRBD1 matching 7 bases. The CDR3 covers 16 residues. V lost 3 bases, J lost 3 bases, and 11 bases stayed unmatched. CDR1 is KGHSH, CDR2 LQKENI, per germline.

The chain carries TRBV29-1 and TRBJ2-4; TRBD2 matches at 11 bases. The length of the CDR3 is 16 residues. V trimming: 1 base; J trimming: 13 bases; junction bases outside the gene matches: 15. The germline gives CDR1 SQVTM, CDR2 ANQGSEA. CDR3 sequence reads: CSVEGYGLAGGKEQYF. In DNA form, the CDR3 reads TGCAGCGTTGAAGGGTACGGGCTAGCGGGAGGTAAAGAGCAGTACTTC.

V gene TRBV20-1 combines with J gene TRBJ2-1; D gene unclear. CDR3 length: 12 amino acids. V was clipped by 6 bases and J by 7 bases, with 13 bases between them. CDR1 and CDR2 (germline): DFQATT, SNEGSKA (reference sequence). The CDR3 DNA sequence: TGCAGTGCCACCGTGGGTCAGAATGAGCAGTTCTTC. Amino acids: CSATVGQNEQFF.

This chain links TRBV27 with TRBJ2-3, with 8 bases matching TRBD1. The CDR3 has 16 amino acids. The V segment lost 7 bases and the J segment 2 bases; nucleotides outside the gene matches: 11. Germline CDR1 and CDR2: MNHEY and SMNVEV (reference sequence). This chain's CDR3 is CASKLDRAHDTDTQYF. The CDR3 coding sequence is TGTGCCAGCAAACTGGACAGGGCTCACGACACAGATACGCAGTATTTT.

The chain combines TRBV7-8 with TRBJ2-3; 7 bases line up with TRBD2. CDR3 length equals 16 residues. Germline lookup yields CDR1 SGHVS and CDR2 FQNEAQ. Unmatched junction bases numbered 7, after V lost 4 bases and J lost 0 bases. In DNA, the CDR3 is TGTGCCAGCAGCTCCATAGCGGGCTATAGCACAGATACGCAGTATTTT. Encoded protein: CASSSIAGYSTDTQYF.

The V call is TRBV18, the J call TRBJ2-1, with 7 bases identical to TRBD1. The CDR3 totals 16 residues. With V trimmed by 4 bases and J by 3 bases, 9 bases remained unmatched. The germline gives CDR1 KGHSH, CDR2 LQKENI. The CDR3 reads CASSLSGQVRYNEQFF. The CDR3 DNA sequence: TGTGCCAGCTCACTCTCCGGACAGGTCCGCTACAATGAGCAGTTCTTC.

V and J are TRBV21-1 and TRBJ2-5; the tabulated D call, TRBD2, remains unverified against the DNA. TRBV21-1 is a pseudogene. The CDR3 consists of 16 residues. CDR3: CASSKKTSGGGETQYF. The CDR3, as DNA: TGTGCCAGCAGCAAAAAGACCTCCGGAGGAGGAGAGACCCAGTACTTC.

This clonotype was seen only a few times. DNA for the CDR3: TGTGCCAGCAGCGTAGCTGCAGGGACGATCTACGAGCAGTACTTC. It is translated as CASSVAAGTIYEQYF. The genes are TRBV9 and TRBJ2-7, with D possibly being TRBD1 or TRBD2 (5 bases each). Per the germline V gene, CDR1 is SGDLS and CDR2 is YYNGEE. CDR3 size: 15 residues. V lost 0 bases, J lost 3 bases, and 13 bases lay in between. Filled out from reference TRBV9 and TRBJ2-7, the complete variable domain reads DSGVTQTPKHLITATGQRVTLRCSPRSGDLSVYWYQQSLDQGLQFLIQYYNGEERAKGNILERFSAQQFPDLHSELNLSSLELGDSALYFCASSVAAGTIYEQYFGPGTRLTVT.

The chain couples TRBV5-1 to TRBJ2-5; D perhaps matches TRBD1 (5 bases). This CDR3 has 16 amino acids. With 0 bases removed from V and 11 bases from J, the gap between germline ends came to 23 bases. CDR1 and CDR2 (germline): SGHRS, YFSETQ. The CDR3 here is CASSLARAVRNAGQYF. DNA of the CDR3: TGCGCCAGCAGCTTGGCTCGCGCAGTCCGGAATGCAGGGCAGTACTTC.

This clonotype has just a few counts. V usage is TRBV25-1 and J usage is TRBJ2-7; 9 bases fit TRBD1. This CDR3 has 15 amino acids. Looked up from germline, CDR1 is MGHDK and CDR2 is SYGVNS. V dropped 3 bases and J dropped 5; count of bases not matched to a gene: 8. The CDR3: CASSDLYTGGDEQYF. The CDR3 nucleotides are TGTGCCAGCAGTGACCTCTACACAGGGGGCGACGAGCAGTACTTC.

This clonotype was counted between two and nine times. CDR3: CASSLAGRKTQYF. The CDR3 nucleotides are TGTGCCAGCAGCTTAGCGGGACGGAAGACGCAGTATTTT. The genes are TRBV11-1 and TRBJ2-3; D could derive from TRBD1 or TRBD2 (5 bases each). The V gene's germline CDR1 is SGHAT and CDR2 FQDESV (reference sequence). With 0 bases removed from V and 9 bases from J, the gap between germline ends came to 10 bases. This CDR3 contains 13 residues.

V gene TRBV27 combines with J gene TRBJ2-3, with D unclear. Deletions cut 5 bases from V and 2 bases from J, with 14 bases between. The CDR3 is 15 amino acids. Germline V gene data show CDR1 as MNHEY and CDR2 as SMNVEV (reference sequence). The CDR3 region is CASSLELHDTDTQYF. As DNA, the CDR3 is TGTGCCAGCAGTCTCGAACTGCACGACACAGATACGCAGTATTTT.

Many counts were recorded for this clonotype. V is TRBV7-2 and J is TRBJ2-3, with D hard to call. V shed 8 bases and J shed 1 base, with 10 bases lying between them. CDR1 is SGHTA and CDR2 is FQGNSA in the germline V gene. The CDR3 spans 13 residues. The CDR3 protein is CASALPGTDTQYF. CDR3 coding DNA: TGTGCCAGCGCGCTCCCGGGCACAGATACGCAGTATTTT.

The chain employs TRBV10-3 and TRBJ2-1; the D gene is possibly TRBD1 (5 bases). The CDR3 length is 13 residues. The V gene's germline CDR1 is ENHRY and CDR2 SYGVKD. V was cut by 10 bases and J by 5 bases, with 15 bases left in between. The CDR3 sequence: CATIGASDNEQFF. The CDR3 DNA reads as TGTGCCACCATTGGGGCTAGTGACAATGAGCAGTTCTTC.

The chain combines TRBV3-1 with TRBJ2-1, with 9 bases matching TRBD2. Germline CDR1 and CDR2: LGHDT and YNNKEL (reference sequence). Trimming took 1 base from V and 5 from J; bases not matched to a gene: 6. This CDR3 contains 16 residues. The CDR3 here is CASSQVTSGGDNEQFF. The CDR3 DNA is TGTGCCAGCAGCCAAGTGACTAGCGGAGGGGACAATGAGCAGTTCTTC.

This clonotype was detected a few times. The chain recombines TRBV5-1 with TRBJ2-1, with TRBD1 matching 10 bases. V dropped 5 bases and J dropped 9; count of bases not matched to a gene: 8. The CDR3 extends over 14 amino acids. Germline CDR1 is SGHRS and CDR2 is YFSETQ. The CDR3 DNA reads as TGCGCCAGCAGTCCGAGACAGGGGGCGAGTGAGCAGTTCTTC. As protein: CASSPRQGASEQFF.

On this clonotype itself: Relative to the germline gene, one junction end is altered; a read error may explain this. V gene TRBV28 combines with J gene TRBJ2-4; D is unresolved. Germline CDR1 reads MDHEN; CDR2 reads SYDVKM. CDR3 length: 10 residues. The DNA for the CDR3 is TGTGCCAGCAGAGATACGGAGTTGGTCTTC. Translated: CASRDTELVF.

This clonotype has just a few counts. V is TRBV9 and J is TRBJ2-7; D is tentatively TRBD1 or TRBD2 (5 bases each). The V gene's germline CDR1 is SGDLS and CDR2 YYNGEE. This CDR3 has 15 residues. Trimming removed 0 bases at V and 0 bases at J, with 10 bases between. This CDR3 reads CASSVGGDHSYEQYF. Written as DNA, the CDR3 is TGTGCCAGCAGCGTAGGTGGGGACCACTCCTACGAGCAGTACTTC.

The genes are TRBV29-1 and TRBJ1-1, with D unresolved. The CDR3 is 12 amino acids. V dropped 7 bases and J dropped 1 base, with 10 bases sitting between them. The germline V gene has CDR1 SQVTM and CDR2 ANQGSEA. This chain's CDR3 is CSATDANTEAFF. CDR3 DNA sequence: TGCAGCGCTACGGACGCGAACACTGAAGCTTTCTTT. Together with reference TRBV29-1 and TRBJ1-1, the CDR3 gives the full variable domain: SAVISQKPSRDICQRGTSLTIQCQVDSQVTMMFWYRQQPGQSLTLIATANQGSEATYESGFVIDKFPISRPNLTFSTLTVSNMSPEDSSIYLCSATDANTEAFFGQGTRLTVV.

To note about this clonotype: A read error may produce the germline difference seen at one junction end. J is TRBJ1-2 and V is TRBV10-3; tentative D call: TRBD1 (6 bases). Per the germline V gene, CDR1 is ENHRY and CDR2 is SYGVKD. The CDR3 is 14 residues long. CDR3 residues: CTISERQADYGYTF. DNA of the CDR3: TGTACCATCAGTGAGAGACAGGCGGACTATGGCTACACCTTC.

This clonotype occurred a few times. J is TRBJ2-7 and V is TRBV4-1; 8 bases align to TRBD2. Germline CDR1 reads MGHRA; CDR2 reads YSYEKL. V shed 1 base and J 2 bases; nucleotides not matched to a gene: 4. The CDR3 sequence is 15 residues long. DNA of the CDR3: TGCGCCAGCAGCCAAGCTACGGGAGGGGCCTACGAGCAGTACTTC. This encodes CASSQATGGAYEQYF.

The chain couples TRBV20-1 to TRBJ2-1; 7 bases line up with TRBD2. This CDR3 is 17 amino acids long. Germline trimming cut 4 bases from V and 5 bases from J; bases unmatched to any gene: 17. The germline V gene encodes CDR1 DFQATT and CDR2 SNEGSKA (reference sequence). Here the CDR3 reads CSANTLLGGGSNNEQFF. CDR3 DNA sequence: TGCAGTGCTAACACCCTTCTAGGCGGGGGATCCAACAATGAGCAGTTCTTC.

The chain joins TRBV20-1 to TRBJ2-3, with 7 positions matching TRBD2. Germline CDR1 reads DFQATT; CDR2 reads SNEGSKA (reference sequence). This CDR3 is built from 14 residues. Trimming cost V 6 bases and J 5 bases; bases outside gene matches: 11. Here the CDR3 reads CSATRTRPGDTQYF. As DNA, the CDR3 is TGCAGTGCAACCCGGACTAGACCTGGAGATACGCAGTATTTT.